This T cell receptor beta chain was documented in a study of shared clonotypes between healthy human individuals. Study-level results: Memory subsets generally showed lower estimated richness than naive subsets.

Replicate PCRs for sorted subsets used 200 ng DNA; this equaled around 28,000 T cell genomes. The assay was immunoSEQ multiplex PCR, and TCRdb's table has in-frame clones only and misses some. The table includes about 2.3 million clones, approximately 90% detected once. The germline gives CDR1 MNHNY, CDR2 SVGAGI (reference sequence). The CDR3 contains 11 residues. Trimming removed 7 bases at V and 11 bases at J, with 14 bases between. This clone was seen a single time. The antigen remains undetermined. The sequence derives from a man between 18 and 29 years old in good health. Some clones in this sample may be carry-over from other donors' samples. The specimen was naive CD4+ T cells from PBMCs. The subset is: CD45RA+ positively selected. The chain has TRBV6-6 and TRBJ1-1; tentative D call: TRBD1 (5 bases). The CDR3 DNA is TGTGCCAGCACCCCAGGGCTTACGGCTTTCTTT. Protein: CASTPGLTAFF.